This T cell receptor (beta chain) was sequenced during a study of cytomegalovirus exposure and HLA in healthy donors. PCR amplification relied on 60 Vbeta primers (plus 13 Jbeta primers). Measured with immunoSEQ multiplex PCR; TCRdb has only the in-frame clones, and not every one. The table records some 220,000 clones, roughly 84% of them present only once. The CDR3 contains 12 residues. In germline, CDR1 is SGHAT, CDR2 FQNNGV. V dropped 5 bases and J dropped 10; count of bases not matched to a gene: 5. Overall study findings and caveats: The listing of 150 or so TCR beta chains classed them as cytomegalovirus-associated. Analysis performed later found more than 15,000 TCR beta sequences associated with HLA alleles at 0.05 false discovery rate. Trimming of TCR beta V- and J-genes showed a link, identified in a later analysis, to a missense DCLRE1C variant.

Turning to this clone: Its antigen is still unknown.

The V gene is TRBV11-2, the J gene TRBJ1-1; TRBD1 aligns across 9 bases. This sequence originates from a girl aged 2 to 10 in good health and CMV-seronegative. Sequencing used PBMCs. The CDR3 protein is CASSHRGRPAFF. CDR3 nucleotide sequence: TGTGCCAGCAGCCACAGGGGGCGCCCAGCTTTCTTT.